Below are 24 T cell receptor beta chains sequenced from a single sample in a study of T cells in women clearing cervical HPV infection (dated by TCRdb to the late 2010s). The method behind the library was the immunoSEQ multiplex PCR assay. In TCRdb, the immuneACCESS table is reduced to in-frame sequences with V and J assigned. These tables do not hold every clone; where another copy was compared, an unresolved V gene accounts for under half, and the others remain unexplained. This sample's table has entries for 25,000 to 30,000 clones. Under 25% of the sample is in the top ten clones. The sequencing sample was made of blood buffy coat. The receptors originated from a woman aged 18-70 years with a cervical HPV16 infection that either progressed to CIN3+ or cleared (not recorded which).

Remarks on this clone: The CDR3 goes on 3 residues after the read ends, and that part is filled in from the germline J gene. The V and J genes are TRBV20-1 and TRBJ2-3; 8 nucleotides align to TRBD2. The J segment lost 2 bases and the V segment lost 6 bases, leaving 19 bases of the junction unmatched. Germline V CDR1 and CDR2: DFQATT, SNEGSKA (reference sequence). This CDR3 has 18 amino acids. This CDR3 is CSAILAGLSLHPTDTQYF. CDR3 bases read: TGCAGTGCAATCTTAGCGGGACTATCTCTCCATCCCACAGATACG.

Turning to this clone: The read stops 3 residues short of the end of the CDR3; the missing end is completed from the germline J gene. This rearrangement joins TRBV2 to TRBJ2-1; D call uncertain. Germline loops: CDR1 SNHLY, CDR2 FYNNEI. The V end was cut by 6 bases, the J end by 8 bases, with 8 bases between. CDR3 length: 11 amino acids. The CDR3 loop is CASSGFDEQFF. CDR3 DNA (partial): TGTGCCAGCAGCGGGTTCGATGAG.

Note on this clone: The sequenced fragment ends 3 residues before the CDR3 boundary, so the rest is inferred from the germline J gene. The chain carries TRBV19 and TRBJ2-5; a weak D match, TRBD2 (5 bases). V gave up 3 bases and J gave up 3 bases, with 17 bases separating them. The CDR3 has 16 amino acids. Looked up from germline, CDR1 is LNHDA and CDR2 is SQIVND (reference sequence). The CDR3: CASSISKGGYKETQYF. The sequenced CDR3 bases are TGTGCCAGTAGTATCTCTAAGGGCGGGTATAAAGAGACC.

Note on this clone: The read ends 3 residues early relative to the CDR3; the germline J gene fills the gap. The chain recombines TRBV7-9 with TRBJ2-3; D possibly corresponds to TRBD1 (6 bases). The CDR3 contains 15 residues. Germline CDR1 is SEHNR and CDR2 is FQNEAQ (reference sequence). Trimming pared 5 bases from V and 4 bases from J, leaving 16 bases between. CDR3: CASSPPTPGADTQYF. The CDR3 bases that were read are TGTGCCAGCAGCCCCCCAACCCCAGGGGCAGATACG.

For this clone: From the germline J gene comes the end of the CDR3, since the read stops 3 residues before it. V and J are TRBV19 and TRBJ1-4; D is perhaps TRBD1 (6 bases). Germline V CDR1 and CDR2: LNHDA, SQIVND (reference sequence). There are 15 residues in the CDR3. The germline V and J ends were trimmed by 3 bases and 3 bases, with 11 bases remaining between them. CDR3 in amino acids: CASSIGTSANEKLFF. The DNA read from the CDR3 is TGTGCCAGTAGTATTGGGACATCGGCTAATGAAAAA.

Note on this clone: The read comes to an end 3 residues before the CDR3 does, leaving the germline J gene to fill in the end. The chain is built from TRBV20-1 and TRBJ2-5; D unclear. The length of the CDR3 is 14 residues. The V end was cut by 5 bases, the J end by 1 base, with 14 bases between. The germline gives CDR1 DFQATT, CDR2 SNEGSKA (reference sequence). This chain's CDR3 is CSADPGQTQETQYF. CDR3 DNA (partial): TGCAGTGCTGACCCAGGCCAGACCCAAGAGACC.

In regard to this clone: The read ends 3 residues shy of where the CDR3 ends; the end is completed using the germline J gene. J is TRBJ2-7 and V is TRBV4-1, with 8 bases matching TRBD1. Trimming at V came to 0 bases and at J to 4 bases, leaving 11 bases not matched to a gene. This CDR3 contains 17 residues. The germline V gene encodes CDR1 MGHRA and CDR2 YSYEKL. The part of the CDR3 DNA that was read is TGCGCCAGCAGCCAAGATCTTACAGGGGGGATCATGTACGAG. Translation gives CASSQDLTGGIMYE. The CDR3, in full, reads CASSQDLTGGIMYEQYF.

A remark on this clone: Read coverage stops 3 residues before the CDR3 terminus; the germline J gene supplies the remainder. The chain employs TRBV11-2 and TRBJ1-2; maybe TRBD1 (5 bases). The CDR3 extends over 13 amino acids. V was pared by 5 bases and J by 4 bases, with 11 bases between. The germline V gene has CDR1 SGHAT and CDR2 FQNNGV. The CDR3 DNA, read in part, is TGTGCCAGCAGCCCACTTGGGGCCTATGGC. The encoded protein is CASSPLGAYG. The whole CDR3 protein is CASSPLGAYGYTF.

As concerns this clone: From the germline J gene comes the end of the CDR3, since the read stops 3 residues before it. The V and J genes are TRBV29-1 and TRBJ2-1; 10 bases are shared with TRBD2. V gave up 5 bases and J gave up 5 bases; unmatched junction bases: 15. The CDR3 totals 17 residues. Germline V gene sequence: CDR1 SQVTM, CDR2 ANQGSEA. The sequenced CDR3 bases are TGCAGCGTTTCCTCTAGCGGGAGCAGGTGGGTCAACAATGAG. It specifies CSVSSSGSRWVNNE. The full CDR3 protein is CSVSSSGSRWVNNEQFF.

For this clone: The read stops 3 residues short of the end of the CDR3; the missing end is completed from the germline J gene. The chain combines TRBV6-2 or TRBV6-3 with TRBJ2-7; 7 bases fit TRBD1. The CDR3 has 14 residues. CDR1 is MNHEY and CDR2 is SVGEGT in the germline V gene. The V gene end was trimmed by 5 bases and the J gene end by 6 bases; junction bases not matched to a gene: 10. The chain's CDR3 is CASSPTGQLSEQYF. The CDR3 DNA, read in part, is TGTGCCAGCAGTCCCACGGGACAGCTTTCCGAG.

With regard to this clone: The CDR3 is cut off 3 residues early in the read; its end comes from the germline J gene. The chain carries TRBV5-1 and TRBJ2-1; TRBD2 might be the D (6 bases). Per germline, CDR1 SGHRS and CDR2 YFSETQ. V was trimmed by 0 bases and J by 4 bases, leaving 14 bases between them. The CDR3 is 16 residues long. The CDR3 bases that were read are TGCGCCAGCAGCTTGGCCCCCGGGGCGGGGTACAATGAG. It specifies CASSLAPGAGYNE. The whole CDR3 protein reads CASSLAPGAGYNEQFF.

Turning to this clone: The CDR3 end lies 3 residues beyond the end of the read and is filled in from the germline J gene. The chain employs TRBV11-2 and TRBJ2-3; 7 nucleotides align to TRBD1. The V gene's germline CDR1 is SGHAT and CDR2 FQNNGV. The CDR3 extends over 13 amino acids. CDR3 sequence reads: CASSTRDRETQYF. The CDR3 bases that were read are TGTGCCAGCAGCACCAGAGACAGGGAGACG. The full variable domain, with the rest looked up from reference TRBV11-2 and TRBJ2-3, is EAGVAQSPRYKIIEKRQSVAFWCNPISGHATLYWYQQILGQGPKLLIQFQNNGVVDDSQLPKDRFSAERLKGVDSTLKIQPAKLEDSAVYLCASSTRDRETQYFGPGTRLTVL.

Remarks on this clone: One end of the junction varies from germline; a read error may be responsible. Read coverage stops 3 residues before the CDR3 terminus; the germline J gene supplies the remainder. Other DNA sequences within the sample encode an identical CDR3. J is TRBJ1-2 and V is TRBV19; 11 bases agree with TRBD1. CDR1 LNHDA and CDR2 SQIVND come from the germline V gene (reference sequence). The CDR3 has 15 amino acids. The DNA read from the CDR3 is TGTGCCAGTAGGCCCGGGACAGGGGGATGGTATGGA. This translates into CASRPGTGGWYG. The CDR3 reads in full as CASRPGTGGWYGYTF.

CDR3: CASSEDRGENQPQYF. The CDR3 DNA, read in part, is TGTGCCAGCTCAGAGGACAGGGGGGAGAATCAGCCG. V usage is TRBV18 and J usage is TRBJ2-3; 10 bases are shared with TRBD1. The CDR3 is cut off 3 residues early in the read; its end comes from the germline J gene. The CDR3 runs to 15 residues. The germline V gene encodes CDR1 KGHSH and CDR2 LQKENI.

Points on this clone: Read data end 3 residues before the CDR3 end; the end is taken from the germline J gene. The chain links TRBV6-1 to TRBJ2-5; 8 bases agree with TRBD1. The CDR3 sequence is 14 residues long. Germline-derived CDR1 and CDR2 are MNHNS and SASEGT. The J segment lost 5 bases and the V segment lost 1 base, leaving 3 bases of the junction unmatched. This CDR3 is CASSEGQGAETQYF. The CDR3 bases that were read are TGTGCCAGCAGTGAAGGGCAGGGGGCCGAGACC.

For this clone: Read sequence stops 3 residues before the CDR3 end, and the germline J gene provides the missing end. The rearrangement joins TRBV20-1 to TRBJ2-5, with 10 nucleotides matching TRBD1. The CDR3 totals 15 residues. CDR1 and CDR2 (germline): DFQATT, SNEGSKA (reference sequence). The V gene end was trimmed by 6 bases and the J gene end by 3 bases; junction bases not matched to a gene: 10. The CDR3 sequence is CSAIDRGRGEETQYF. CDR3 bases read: TGCAGTGCGATCGACAGGGGGCGCGGGGAAGAGACC.

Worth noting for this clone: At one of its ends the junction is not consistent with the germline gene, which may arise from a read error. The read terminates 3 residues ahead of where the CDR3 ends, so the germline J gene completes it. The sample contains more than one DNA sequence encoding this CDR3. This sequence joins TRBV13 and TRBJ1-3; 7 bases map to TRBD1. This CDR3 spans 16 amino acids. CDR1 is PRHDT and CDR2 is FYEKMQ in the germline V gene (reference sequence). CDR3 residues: CASSSNRGNSGNTIYF. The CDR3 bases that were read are TGTGCCAGCAGCTCGAACAGGGGCAACTCTGGAAACACA. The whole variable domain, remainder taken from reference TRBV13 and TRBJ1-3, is AAGVIQSPRHLIKEKRETATLKCYPIPRHDTVYWYQQGPGQDPQFLISFYEKMQSDKGSIPDRFSAQQFSDYHSELNMSSLELGDSALYFCASSSNRGNSGNTIYFGEGSWLTVV.

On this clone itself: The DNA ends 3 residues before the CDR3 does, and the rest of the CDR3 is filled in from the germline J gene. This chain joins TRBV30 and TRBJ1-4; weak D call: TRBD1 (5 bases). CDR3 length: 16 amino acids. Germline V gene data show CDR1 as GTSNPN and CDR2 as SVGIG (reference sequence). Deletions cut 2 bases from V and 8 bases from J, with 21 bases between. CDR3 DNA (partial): TGTGCCTGGAGTCGGTTTCAAGTACAGGCTCCGGAAAAA. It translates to CAWSRFQVQAPEK. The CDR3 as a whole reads CAWSRFQVQAPEKLFF. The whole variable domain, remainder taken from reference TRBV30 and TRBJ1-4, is SQTIHQWPATLVQPVGSPLSLECTVEGTSNPNLYWYRQAAGRGLQLLFYSVGIGQISSEVPQNLSASRPQDRQFILSSKKLLLSDSGFYLCAWSRFQVQAPEKLFFGSGTQLSVL.

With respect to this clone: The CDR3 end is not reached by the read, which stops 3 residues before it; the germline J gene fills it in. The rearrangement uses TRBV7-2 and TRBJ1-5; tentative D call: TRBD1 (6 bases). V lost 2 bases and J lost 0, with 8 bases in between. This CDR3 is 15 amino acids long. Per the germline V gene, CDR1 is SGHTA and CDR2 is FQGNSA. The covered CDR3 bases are TGTGCCAGCAGCTTAAGGGGGTATAGCAATCAGCCC. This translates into CASSLRGYSNQP. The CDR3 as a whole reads CASSLRGYSNQPQHF.

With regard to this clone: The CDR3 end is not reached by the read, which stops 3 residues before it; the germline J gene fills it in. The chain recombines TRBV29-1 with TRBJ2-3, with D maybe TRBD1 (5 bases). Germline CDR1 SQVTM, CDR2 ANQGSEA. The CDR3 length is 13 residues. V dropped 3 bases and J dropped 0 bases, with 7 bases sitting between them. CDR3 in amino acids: CSVDDSSTDTQYF. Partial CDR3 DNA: TGCAGCGTTGACGACAGTAGCACAGATACG.

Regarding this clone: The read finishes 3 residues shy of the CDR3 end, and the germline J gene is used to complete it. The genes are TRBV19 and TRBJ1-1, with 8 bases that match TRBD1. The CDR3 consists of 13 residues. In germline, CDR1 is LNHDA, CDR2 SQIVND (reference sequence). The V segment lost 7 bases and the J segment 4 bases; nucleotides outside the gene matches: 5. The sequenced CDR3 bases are TGTGCCAGTACCGTAACAGGGGGCACTGAA. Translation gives CASTVTGGTE. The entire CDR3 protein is CASTVTGGTEAFF.

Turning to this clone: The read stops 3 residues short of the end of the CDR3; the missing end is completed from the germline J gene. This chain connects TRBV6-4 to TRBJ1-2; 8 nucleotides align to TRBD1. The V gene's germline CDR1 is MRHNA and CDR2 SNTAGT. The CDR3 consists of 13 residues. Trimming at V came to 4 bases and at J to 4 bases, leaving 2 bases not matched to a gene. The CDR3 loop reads CASSAGTGYGYTF. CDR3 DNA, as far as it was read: TGTGCCAGCAGTGCCGGGACAGGCTATGGC.

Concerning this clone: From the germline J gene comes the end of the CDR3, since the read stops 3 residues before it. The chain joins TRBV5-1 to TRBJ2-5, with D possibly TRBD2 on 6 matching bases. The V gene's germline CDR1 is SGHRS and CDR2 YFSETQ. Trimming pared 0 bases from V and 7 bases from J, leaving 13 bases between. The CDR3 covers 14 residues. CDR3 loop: CASSLAGEAGTQYF. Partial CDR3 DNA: TGCGCCAGCAGCTTGGCCGGGGAAGCGGGGACC.

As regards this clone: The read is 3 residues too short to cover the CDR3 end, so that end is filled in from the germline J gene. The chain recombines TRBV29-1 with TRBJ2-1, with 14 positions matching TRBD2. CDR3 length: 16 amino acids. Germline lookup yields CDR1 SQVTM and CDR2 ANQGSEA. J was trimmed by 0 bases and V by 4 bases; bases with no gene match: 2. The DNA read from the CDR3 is TGCAGCGTTGGACTAGCGGGAGGGAGCTCCTACAATGAG. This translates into CSVGLAGGSSYNE. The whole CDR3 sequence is CSVGLAGGSSYNEQFF.